These T cell receptor beta chains were read from a single sample in a study of T-cell reconstitution after alpha-beta-depleted transplantation in children. TCRdb ran MiXCR on the PCR reads and lists one entry per CDR3 protein. The sample lists approximately 490,000 distinct CDR3 sequences; around 12% were seen once. The sample was PBMCs from the stem cell graft donor, taken from the stem cell graft. The receptor source for this set is a human donor who donated a stem cell graft to a child with combined immunodeficiency. The CDR3 runs from the conserved cysteine through the conserved F or W. The order of the fields is V gene, J gene, clone size, CDR3 protein. A clone size is listed for some rows: how often the clone was seen (once, few, many), or a class if it is expanded.

>TRBV20-1|TRBJ2-1|few
CSARDWLANDNEQFF
>TRBV6-5|TRBJ2-7|few
CASSYSGVDSYEQYF
>TRBV11-3|TRBJ2-1|few
CASSPGTPNEQFF
>TRBV29-1|TRBJ2-5|few
CSAGTGQGETQYF
>TRBV24-1|TRBJ2-2|.
CATGLWGTGELFF
>TRBV20-1|TRBJ1-1|few
CSATLQNMNTEAFF
>TRBV7-2|TRBJ2-5|many
CASSFGLVSETQYF
>TRBV2|TRBJ2-5|once
CASSPFGGGMIETQYF
>TRBV10-3|TRBJ1-1|few
CAISQTGVNTEAFF
>TRBV9|TRBJ1-2|many
CASSVNAYGYTF